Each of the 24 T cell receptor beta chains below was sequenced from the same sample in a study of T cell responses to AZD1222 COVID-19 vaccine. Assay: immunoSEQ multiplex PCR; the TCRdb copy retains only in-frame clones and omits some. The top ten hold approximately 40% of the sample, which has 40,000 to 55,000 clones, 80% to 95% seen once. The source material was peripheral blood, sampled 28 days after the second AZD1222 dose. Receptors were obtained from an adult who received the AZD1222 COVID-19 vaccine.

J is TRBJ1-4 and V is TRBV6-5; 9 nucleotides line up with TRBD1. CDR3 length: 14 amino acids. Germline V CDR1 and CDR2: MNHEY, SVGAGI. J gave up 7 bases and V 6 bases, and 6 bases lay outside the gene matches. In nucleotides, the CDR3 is TGTGCCAGCAGGCCACAGGGGGCCAGTGAAAAACTGTTTTTT. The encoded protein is CASRPQGASEKLFF.

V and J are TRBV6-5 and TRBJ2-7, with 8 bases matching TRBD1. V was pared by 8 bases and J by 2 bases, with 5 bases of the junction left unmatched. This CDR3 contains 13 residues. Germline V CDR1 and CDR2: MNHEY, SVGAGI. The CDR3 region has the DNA TGTGCCAGCGCCCAGGGGGCCCCCTACGAGCAGTACTTC. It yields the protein CASAQGAPYEQYF.

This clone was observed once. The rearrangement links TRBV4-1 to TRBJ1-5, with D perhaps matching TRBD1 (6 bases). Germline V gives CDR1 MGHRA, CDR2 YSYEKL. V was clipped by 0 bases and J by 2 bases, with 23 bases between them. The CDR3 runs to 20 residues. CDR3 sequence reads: CASSQDSPKGGGLGNQPQHF. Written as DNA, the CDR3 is TGCGCCAGCAGCCAAGATTCCCCTAAGGGGGGCGGGCTCGGCAATCAGCCCCAGCATTTT.

CDR3 region: CASSLGLQATNEAFF. For the CDR3, the DNA is TGTGCCAGCAGCTTAGGCTTACAAGCGACCAATGAAGCTTTCTTT. V and J are TRBV11-2 and TRBJ1-1; D gene ambiguous. The CDR3 loop spans 15 amino acids. Germline assignment: CDR1 SGHAT and CDR2 FQNNGV. V was clipped by 1 base and J by 7 bases, with 16 bases between them.

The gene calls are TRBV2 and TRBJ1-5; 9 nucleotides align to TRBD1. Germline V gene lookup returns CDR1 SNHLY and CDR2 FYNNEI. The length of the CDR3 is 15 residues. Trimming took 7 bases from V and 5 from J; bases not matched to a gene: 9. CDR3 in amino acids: CASTTRTGGDQPQHF. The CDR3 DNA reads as TGTGCCAGCACCACCCGTACAGGGGGCGATCAGCCCCAGCATTTT.

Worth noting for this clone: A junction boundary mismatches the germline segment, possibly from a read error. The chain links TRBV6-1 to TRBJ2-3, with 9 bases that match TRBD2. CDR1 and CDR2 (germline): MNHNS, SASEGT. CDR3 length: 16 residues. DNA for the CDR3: TGTGCCAGCAGGGAAGGGACTAGCCCTAGCACAGATACGCAGTATTTT. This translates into CASREGTSPSTDTQYF.

The CDR3 DNA is TGTGCCAGCAGCTTAGGTCTTGTGGGGACTGGCACAGATACGCAGTATTTT. This translates into CASSLGLVGTGTDTQYF. The chain joins TRBV7-2 to TRBJ2-3, with D tentatively TRBD2 (6 bases). The V end lost 1 base, the J end lost 1 base, and 15 bases lay between the germline ends. This CDR3 spans 17 amino acids. CDR1 and CDR2 from the germline V gene are SGHTA and FQGNSA.

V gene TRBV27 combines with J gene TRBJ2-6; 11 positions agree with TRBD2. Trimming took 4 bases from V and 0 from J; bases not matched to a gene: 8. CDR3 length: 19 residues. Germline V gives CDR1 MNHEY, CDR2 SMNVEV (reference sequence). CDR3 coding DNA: TGTGCCAGCAGTTCCCTGGGACTAGCGGCAACCTCTGGGGCCAACGTCCTGACTTTC. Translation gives CASSSLGLAATSGANVLTF.

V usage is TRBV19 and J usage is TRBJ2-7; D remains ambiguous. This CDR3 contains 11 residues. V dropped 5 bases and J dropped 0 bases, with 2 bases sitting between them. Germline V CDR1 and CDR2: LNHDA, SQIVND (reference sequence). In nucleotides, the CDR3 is TGTGCCAGTAGTGCCTCCTACGAGCAGTACTTC. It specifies CASSASYEQYF.

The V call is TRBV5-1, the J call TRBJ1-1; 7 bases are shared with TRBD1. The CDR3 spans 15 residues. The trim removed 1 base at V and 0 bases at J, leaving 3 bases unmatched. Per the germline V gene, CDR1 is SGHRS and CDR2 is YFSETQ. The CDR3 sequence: CASSLSDRVNTEAFF. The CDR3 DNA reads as TGCGCCAGCAGCTTGAGTGACAGGGTGAACACTGAAGCTTTCTTT.

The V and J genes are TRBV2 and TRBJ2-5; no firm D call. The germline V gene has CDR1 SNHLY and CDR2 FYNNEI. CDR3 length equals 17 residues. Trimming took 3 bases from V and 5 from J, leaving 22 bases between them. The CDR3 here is CASSDPRRRSGTETQYF. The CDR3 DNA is TGTGCCAGCAGTGATCCAAGAAGGAGATCTGGTACGGAGACCCAGTACTTC. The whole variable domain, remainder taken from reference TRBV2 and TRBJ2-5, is EPEVTQTPSHQVTQMGQEVILRCVPISNHLYFYWYRQILGQKVEFLVSFYNNEISEKSEIFDDQFSVERPDGSNFTLKIRSTKLEDSAMYFCASSDPRRRSGTETQYFGPGTRLLVL.

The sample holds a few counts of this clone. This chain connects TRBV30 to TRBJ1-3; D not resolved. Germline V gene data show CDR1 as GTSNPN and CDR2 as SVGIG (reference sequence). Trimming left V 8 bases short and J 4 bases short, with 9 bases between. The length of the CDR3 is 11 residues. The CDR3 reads CALPHGNTIYF. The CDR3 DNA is TGTGCCCTACCTCACGGAAACACCATATATTTT.

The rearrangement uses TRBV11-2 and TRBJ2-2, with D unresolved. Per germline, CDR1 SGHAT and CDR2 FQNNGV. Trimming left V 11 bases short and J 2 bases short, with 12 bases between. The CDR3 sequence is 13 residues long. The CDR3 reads CAGNSLNTGELFF. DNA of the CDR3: TGTGCCGGCAATTCCCTCAACACCGGGGAGCTGTTTTTT. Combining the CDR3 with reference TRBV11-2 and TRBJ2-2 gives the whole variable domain EAGVAQSPRYKIIEKRQSVAFWCNPISGHATLYWYQQILGQGPKLLIQFQNNGVVDDSQLPKDRFSAERLKGVDSTLKIQPAKLEDSAVYLCAGNSLNTGELFFGEGSRLTVL.

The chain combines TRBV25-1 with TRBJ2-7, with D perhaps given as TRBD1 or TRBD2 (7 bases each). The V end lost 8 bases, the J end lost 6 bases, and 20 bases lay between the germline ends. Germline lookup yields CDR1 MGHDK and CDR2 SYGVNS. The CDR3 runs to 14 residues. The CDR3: CASVGEGAGFEQYF. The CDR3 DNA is TGTGCCAGCGTTGGGGAGGGGGCCGGTTTCGAGCAGTACTTC.

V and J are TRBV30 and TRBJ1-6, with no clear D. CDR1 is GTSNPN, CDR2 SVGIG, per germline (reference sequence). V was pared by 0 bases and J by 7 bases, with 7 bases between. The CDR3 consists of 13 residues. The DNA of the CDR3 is TGTGCCTGGAGTGTACCTGGAAATTCACCCCTCCACTTT. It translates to CAWSVPGNSPLHF.

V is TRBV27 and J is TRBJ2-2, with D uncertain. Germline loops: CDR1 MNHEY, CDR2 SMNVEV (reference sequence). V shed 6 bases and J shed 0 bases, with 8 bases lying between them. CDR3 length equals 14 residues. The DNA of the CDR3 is TGTGCCAGCAGCTTAGTCTCGAACACCGGGGAGCTGTTTTTT. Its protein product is CASSLVSNTGELFF.

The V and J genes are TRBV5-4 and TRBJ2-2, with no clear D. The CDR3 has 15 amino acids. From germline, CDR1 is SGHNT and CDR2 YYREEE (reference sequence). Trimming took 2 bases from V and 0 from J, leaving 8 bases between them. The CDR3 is CASSLPLPNTGELFF. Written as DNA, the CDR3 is TGTGCCAGCAGCTTACCCCTCCCGAACACCGGGGAGCTGTTTTTT.

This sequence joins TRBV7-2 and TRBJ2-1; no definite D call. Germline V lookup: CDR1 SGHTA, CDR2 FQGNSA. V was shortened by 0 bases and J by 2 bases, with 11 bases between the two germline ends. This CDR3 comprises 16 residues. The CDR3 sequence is CASSLASNPTYNEQFF. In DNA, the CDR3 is TGTGCCAGCAGCTTAGCGTCTAACCCCACCTACAATGAGCAGTTCTTC.

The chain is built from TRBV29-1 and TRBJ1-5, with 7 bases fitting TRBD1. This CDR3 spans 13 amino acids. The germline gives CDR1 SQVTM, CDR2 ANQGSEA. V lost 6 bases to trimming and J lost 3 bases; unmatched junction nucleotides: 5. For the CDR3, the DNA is TGCAGCGTCTCCAGGGGGTCCAATCAGCCCCAGCATTTT. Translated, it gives CSVSRGSNQPQHF.

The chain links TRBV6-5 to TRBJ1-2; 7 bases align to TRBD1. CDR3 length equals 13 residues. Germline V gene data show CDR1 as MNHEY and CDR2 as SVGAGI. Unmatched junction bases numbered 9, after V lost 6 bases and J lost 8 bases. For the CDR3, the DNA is TGTGCCAGCAGGAATGACAGGGAAAACGGCTACACCTTC. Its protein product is CASRNDRENGYTF.

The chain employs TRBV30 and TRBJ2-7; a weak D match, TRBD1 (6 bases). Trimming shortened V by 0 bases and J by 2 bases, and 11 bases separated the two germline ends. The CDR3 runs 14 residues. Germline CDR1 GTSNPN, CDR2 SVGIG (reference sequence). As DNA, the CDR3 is TGTGCCTGGAGTGTAGGGGGACGCGCCTACGAGCAGTACTTC. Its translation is CAWSVGGRAYEQYF. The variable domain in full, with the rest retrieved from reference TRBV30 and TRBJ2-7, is SQTIHQWPATLVQPVGSPLSLECTVEGTSNPNLYWYRQAAGRGLQLLFYSVGIGQISSEVPQNLSASRPQDRQFILSSKKLLLSDSGFYLCAWSVGGRAYEQYFGPGTRLTVT.

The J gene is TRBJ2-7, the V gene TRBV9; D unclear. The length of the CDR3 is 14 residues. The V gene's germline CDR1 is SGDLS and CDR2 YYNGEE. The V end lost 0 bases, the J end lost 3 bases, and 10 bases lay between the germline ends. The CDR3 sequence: CASSVAADFYEQYF. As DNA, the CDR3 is TGTGCCAGCAGCGTAGCGGCAGATTTCTACGAGCAGTACTTC.

The CDR3 region has the DNA TGTGCCAGCTCACCACAAGTTAGGACAGGGGGCCTAACTGAAGCTTTCTTT. Translating it yields CASSPQVRTGGLTEAFF. The rearrangement joins TRBV18 to TRBJ1-1, with 11 nucleotides matching TRBD1. CDR1 is KGHSH, CDR2 LQKENI, per germline. The CDR3 covers 17 residues. V lost 1 base, J lost 5 bases, and 9 bases stayed unmatched. The full variable domain, with the rest looked up from reference TRBV18 and TRBJ1-1, is NAGVMQNPRHLVRRRGQEARLRCSPMKGHSHVYWYRQLPEEGLKFMVYLQKENIIDESGMPKERFSAEFPKEGPSILRIQQVVRGDSAAYFCASSPQVRTGGLTEAFFGQGTRLTVV.

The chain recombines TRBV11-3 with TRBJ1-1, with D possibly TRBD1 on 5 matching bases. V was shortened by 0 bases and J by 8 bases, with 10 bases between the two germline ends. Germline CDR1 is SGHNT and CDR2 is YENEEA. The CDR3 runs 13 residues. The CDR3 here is CASSLDPGGEAFF. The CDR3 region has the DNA TGTGCCAGCAGCTTAGATCCGGGGGGGGAAGCTTTCTTT.